The clone carrying this TCR beta chain was detected only a few times. The antigen remains unidentified. V lost 9 bases, J lost 2 bases, and 14 bases lay in between. This CDR3 has 14 amino acids. The germline gives CDR1 SGHRS, CDR2 YFSETQ. This sample was included in a study of CD8 T cells in ankylosing spondylitis. Study-wide points: Blood from ankylosing spondylitis patients appeared to carry a characteristic roughly eight-variant TCR beta motif.

TCRdb reprocessed the 5' RACE reads via MiXCR and lists one record per CDR3 protein. The sample records over 400,000 distinct CDR3 sequences, roughly 26% being singletons. This receptor was identified in a male donor with ankylosing spondylitis. The rearrangement uses TRBV5-1 and TRBJ2-2; D might be TRBD1 (5 bases). Material: blood, either unsorted or a sorted T cell fraction (not recorded which). DNA of the CDR3: TGCGCCACCACCGACAGAACAAACACCGGGGAGCTGTTTTTT. As protein: CATTDRTNTGELFF.